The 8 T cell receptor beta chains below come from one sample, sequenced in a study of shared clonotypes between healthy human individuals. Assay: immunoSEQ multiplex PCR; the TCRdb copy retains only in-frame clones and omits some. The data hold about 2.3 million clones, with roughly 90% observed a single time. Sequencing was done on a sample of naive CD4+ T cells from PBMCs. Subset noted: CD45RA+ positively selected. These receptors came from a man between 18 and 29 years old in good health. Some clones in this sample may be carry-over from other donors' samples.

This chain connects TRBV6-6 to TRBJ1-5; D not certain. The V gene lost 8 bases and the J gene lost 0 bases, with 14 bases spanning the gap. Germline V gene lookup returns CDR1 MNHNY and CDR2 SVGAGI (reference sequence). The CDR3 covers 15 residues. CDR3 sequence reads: CASHWRADSNQPQHF. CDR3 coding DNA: TGTGCCAGCCATTGGAGGGCTGATAGCAATCAGCCCCAGCATTTT.

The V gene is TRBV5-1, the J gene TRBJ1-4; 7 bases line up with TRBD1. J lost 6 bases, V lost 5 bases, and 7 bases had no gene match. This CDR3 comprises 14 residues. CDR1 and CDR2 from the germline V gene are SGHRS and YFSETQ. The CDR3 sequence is CASRPGGLDEKLFF. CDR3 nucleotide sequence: TGCGCCAGCAGGCCAGGGGGGCTTGATGAAAAACTGTTTTTT.

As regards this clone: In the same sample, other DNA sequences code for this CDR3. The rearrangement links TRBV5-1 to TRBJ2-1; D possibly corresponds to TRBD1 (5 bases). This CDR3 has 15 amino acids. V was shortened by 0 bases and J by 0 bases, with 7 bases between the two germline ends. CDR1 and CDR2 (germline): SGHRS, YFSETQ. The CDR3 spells CASSLGTSSYNEQFF. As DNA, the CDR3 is TGCGCCAGCAGCTTGGGGACAAGCTCCTACAATGAGCAGTTCTTC.

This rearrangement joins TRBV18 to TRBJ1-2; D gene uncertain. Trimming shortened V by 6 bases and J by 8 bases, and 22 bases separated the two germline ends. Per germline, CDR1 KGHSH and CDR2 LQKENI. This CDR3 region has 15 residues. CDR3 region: CASSPSLLSGDGYTF. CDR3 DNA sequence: TGTGCCAGCTCCCCATCTCTCCTCTCGGGAGACGGCTACACCTTC.

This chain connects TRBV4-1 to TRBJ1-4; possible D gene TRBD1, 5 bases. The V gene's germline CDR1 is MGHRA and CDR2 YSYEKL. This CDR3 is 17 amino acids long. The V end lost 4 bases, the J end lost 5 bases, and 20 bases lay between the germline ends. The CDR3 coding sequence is TGCGCCAGCAGCCCCGGGACCGCGGGAAGAATAAATGAAAAACTGTTTTTT. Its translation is CASSPGTAGRINEKLFF.

In DNA, the CDR3 is TGTGCCAGCAGTTCAAACGACAGGGTAAATGGCTACACCTTC. This encodes CASSSNDRVNGYTF. V is TRBV28 and J is TRBJ1-2; TRBD1 matches at 7 bases. The V and J ends lost 4 bases and 6 bases, in that order; junction bases with no gene match: 8. CDR1 and CDR2 (germline): MDHEN, SYDVKM. This CDR3 has 14 residues.

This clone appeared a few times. CDR3 sequence: CASSRTGVNEKLFF. The CDR3 bases are TGTGCCAGCAGCCGGACAGGGGTAAATGAAAAACTGTTTTTT. The V gene is TRBV9, the J gene TRBJ1-4; 9 nucleotides line up with TRBD1. Germline V gene data show CDR1 as SGDLS and CDR2 as YYNGEE. J was trimmed by 5 bases and V by 4 bases; bases with no gene match: 3. There are 14 residues in the CDR3.

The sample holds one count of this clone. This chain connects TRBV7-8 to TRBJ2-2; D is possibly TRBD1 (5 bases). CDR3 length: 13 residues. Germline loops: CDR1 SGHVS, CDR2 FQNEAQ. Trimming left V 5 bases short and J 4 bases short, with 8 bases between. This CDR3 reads CASSRQTTGELFF. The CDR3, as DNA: TGTGCCAGCAGCCGACAGACCACCGGGGAGCTGTTTTTT.